The TCR beta chain described here comes from a study of cytomegalovirus exposure and HLA in healthy donors. Looked up from germline, CDR1 is MDHEN and CDR2 is SYDVKM. Trimming stripped 11 bases from V and 2 bases from J, with 10 bases between. The CDR3 has 11 residues. This PCR relied on a set of 60 Vbeta primers and 13 Jbeta primers. Libraries were prepared by immunoSEQ multiplex PCR; TCRdb keeps only in-frame clonotypes and omits some of them. The sample records approximately 150,000 clones, approximately 88% being singletons. The genes are TRBV28 and TRBJ2-7; D not certain. Sequenced sample: PBMCs. The sequence was obtained from a young woman in good health and CMV-seronegative. The CDR3 DNA follows: TGTGCCTCCATCGGTACCTACGAGCAGTACTTC. Protein product: CASIGTYEQYF.